This entry features one T cell receptor beta chain sequence. The data originate from a study of blood T cell repertoires in COVID-19. Sequencing was performed with immunoSEQ multiplex PCR; in TCRdb, only in-frame clones are kept and a portion is missing. Among 100,000 to 150,000 clones listed, about four fifths were seen once. The sample was peripheral blood. The TCR originated in a woman aged 60-75 years with acute or convalescent COVID-19.

Here the CDR3 reads CASSYREGSGNTIYF. CDR3 bases: TGTGCCAGCAGTTACCGCGAGGGCTCTGGAAACACCATATATTTT. V and J are TRBV6-2 or TRBV6-3 and TRBJ1-3; D uncertain. CDR1 and CDR2 from the germline V gene are MNHEY and SVGEGT. Trimming removed 2 bases from V and 0 bases from J, with 8 bases in between. CDR3 length equals 15 residues.